What follows are 17 T cell receptor beta chains derived from one specimen sequenced in a study of Ad26.COV2.S vaccination and SARS-CoV-2 variants. The sample's treatment: 19 received Ad26.COV2.S at low or high dose, single or two shots; 5 received placebo; per-sample allocation not given. Sampling took place 63 days after the first vaccine or placebo injection. Only in-frame clones appear in the TCRdb table, and some are missing; sequencing was by immunoSEQ multiplex PCR. Among 400,000 to 450,000 clones, roughly 87% were seen once, and the ten largest hold roughly 4%. The source material was peripheral blood, sampled in a trial of Ad26.COV2.S vaccine versus placebo. These receptors were obtained from a person aged 18-65 years who received the Ad26.COV2.S COVID-19 vaccine or a placebo.

CDR3 nucleotides: TGTGCCAGCAGCGTAGCCCCCGGCAGGCTAACCGGGGAGCTGTTTTTT. This translates into CASSVAPGRLTGELFF. The V and J genes are TRBV9 and TRBJ2-2; no definite D call. The CDR3 runs 16 residues. Germline values: CDR1 SGDLS, CDR2 YYNGEE. V was trimmed by 0 bases and J by 5 bases, leaving 14 bases between them.

V usage is TRBV24-1 and J usage is TRBJ2-1; the D gene is possibly TRBD2 (6 bases). Per the germline V gene, CDR1 is KGHDR and CDR2 is SFDVKD. V lost 8 bases and J 0 bases, leaving 16 bases between the germline ends. CDR3 length equals 16 residues. The CDR3 loop reads CATMPSLGSSYNEQFF. DNA of the CDR3: TGTGCCACCATGCCATCTCTCGGGAGCTCCTACAATGAGCAGTTCTTC.

The chain combines TRBV28 with TRBJ1-6; no definite D call. The V end was cut by 5 bases, the J end by 10 bases, with 18 bases between. This CDR3 has 15 amino acids. The germline V gene encodes CDR1 MDHEN and CDR2 SYDVKM. The CDR3 nucleotides are TGTGCCAGCAGTGGAACCGACCCCCTTGAATCACCCCTCCACTTT. This encodes CASSGTDPLESPLHF.

The chain carries TRBV4-3 and TRBJ1-4, with D hard to call. The V and J ends lost 4 bases and 0 bases respectively, with 9 bases between them. The V gene's germline CDR1 is LGHNA and CDR2 YSLEER. This CDR3 is 15 amino acids long. Here the CDR3 reads CASSPRRTTNEKLFF. As DNA, the CDR3 is TGCGCCAGCAGCCCTCGTCGGACAACTAATGAAAAACTGTTTTTT.

This clone has only one observation. The genes are TRBV4-2 and TRBJ2-5; either TRBD1 or TRBD2 may supply D (5 bases each). There are 17 residues in the CDR3. Per the germline V gene, CDR1 is LGHNA and CDR2 is YNFKEQ. The V and J ends lost 4 bases and 4 bases respectively, with 22 bases between them. This chain's CDR3 is CASSPRTGTSFGETQYF. In nucleotides, the CDR3 is TGTGCCAGCAGCCCAAGAACCGGGACCAGTTTTGGAGAGACCCAGTACTTC.

In nucleotides, the CDR3 is TGTGCCAGCAGTTCAGGTGGGGGGCTGGGCGAGACCCAGTACTTC. Protein product: CASSSGGGLGETQYF. This rearrangement joins TRBV28 to TRBJ2-5; D may match TRBD1 or TRBD2 (6 bases each). V was pared by 4 bases and J by 5 bases, with 17 bases between. From germline, CDR1 is MDHEN and CDR2 SYDVKM. This CDR3 comprises 15 residues. The full variable domain, rest sourced from reference TRBV28 and TRBJ2-5, is DVKVTQSSRYLVKRTGEKVFLECVQDMDHENMFWYRQDPGLGLRLIYFSYDVKMKEKGDIPEGYSVSREKKERFSLILESASTNQTSMYLCASSSGGGLGETQYFGPGTRLLVL.

The J gene is TRBJ2-3, the V gene TRBV2; D is possibly TRBD1 (5 bases). The V end lost 6 bases, the J end lost 5 bases, and 6 bases lay between the germline ends. Germline CDR1 SNHLY, CDR2 FYNNEI. CDR3 length equals 11 residues. The CDR3 DNA reads TGTGCCAGCAGCAGGGTAGATACGCAGTATTTT. This translates into CASSRVDTQYF.

Written as DNA, the CDR3 is TGTGCCAGCAGTTTTAGGGAGACCCAGTACTTC. It yields the protein CASSFRETQYF. This rearrangement joins TRBV12-3 or TRBV12-4 to TRBJ2-5, with D unclear. Trimming removed 3 bases from V and 5 bases from J, with 4 bases in between. This CDR3 is 11 amino acids long.

The chain couples TRBV7-2 to TRBJ2-7, with 11 bases aligning to TRBD2. The CDR3 has 16 residues. V shed 7 bases and J 4 bases; nucleotides not matched to a gene: 12. Germline V gene data show CDR1 as SGHTA and CDR2 as FQGNSA. This CDR3 reads CASNLIAGGPIYEQYF. DNA for the CDR3: TGTGCCAGCAACCTCATAGCGGGAGGGCCGATATACGAGCAGTACTTC.

The chain uses TRBV27 and TRBJ1-6, with D uncertain. CDR3 size: 15 residues. Germline CDR1 reads MNHEY; CDR2 reads SMNVEV (reference sequence). Trimming removed 2 bases from V and 1 base from J, with 6 bases in between. CDR3 sequence reads: CASSLMWSYNSPLHF. The CDR3 nucleotides are TGTGCCAGCAGTTTAATGTGGTCCTATAATTCACCCCTCCACTTT.

The V gene is TRBV6-5, the J gene TRBJ2-3; no clear D gene. The germline V and J ends were trimmed by 0 bases and 0 bases, with 7 bases remaining between them. This CDR3 has 15 residues. CDR1 is MNHEY, CDR2 SVGAGI, per germline. CDR3 nucleotide sequence: TGTGCCAGCAGTTACTCGGGCGTTAGCACAGATACGCAGTATTTT. This codes for CASSYSGVSTDTQYF.

The chain links TRBV28 to TRBJ2-7, with D possibly TRBD1 on 5 matching bases. The V end lost 8 bases, the J end lost 3 bases, and 20 bases lay between the germline ends. CDR1 is MDHEN, CDR2 SYDVKM, per germline. The CDR3 extends over 15 amino acids. CDR3 DNA sequence: TGTGCCAGCGAAGGCCATCACAGGACCGTCTACGAGCAGTACTTC. This codes for CASEGHHRTVYEQYF. The full variable domain, in which reference TRBV28 and TRBJ2-7 provide the parts outside the CDR3, is DVKVTQSSRYLVKRTGEKVFLECVQDMDHENMFWYRQDPGLGLRLIYFSYDVKMKEKGDIPEGYSVSREKKERFSLILESASTNQTSMYLCASEGHHRTVYEQYFGPGTRLTVT.

V is TRBV9 and J is TRBJ2-5, with D possibly being TRBD2 (5 bases). V was clipped by 0 bases and J by 3 bases, with 9 bases between them. There are 14 residues in the CDR3. In germline, CDR1 is SGDLS, CDR2 YYNGEE. In DNA form, the CDR3 reads TGTGCCAGCAGCGTAGGGATCGGGGAAGAGACCCAGTACTTC. Amino acid sequence: CASSVGIGEETQYF.

This chain uses TRBV15 with TRBJ2-7; tentatively, D is TRBD2 (7 bases). The CDR3 extends over 14 amino acids. Germline loops: CDR1 LNHNV, CDR2 YYDKDF (reference sequence). Trimming removed 3 bases at V and 5 bases at J, with 14 bases between. The CDR3 here is CATSRGGTLNEQYF. CDR3 nucleotides: TGTGCCACCAGCAGGGGGGGGACACTGAACGAGCAGTACTTC.

The rearrangement joins TRBV5-5 to TRBJ2-1; 7 nucleotides line up with TRBD1. CDR3 size: 18 residues. From germline, CDR1 is SGHKS and CDR2 YYEKEE (reference sequence). CDR3 protein: CATRRGLAGGEGYNEQFF. The DNA of the CDR3 is TGTGCTACGAGAAGGGGCCTAGCAGGGGGAGAGGGGTACAATGAGCAGTTCTTC.

This rearrangement joins TRBV11-3 to TRBJ1-5; 7 nucleotides match TRBD1. Germline V lookup: CDR1 SGHNT, CDR2 YENEEA. The CDR3 spans 16 residues. Unmatched junction bases numbered 16, after V lost 6 bases and J lost 8 bases. The CDR3 spells CASRSGTARGEKPQHF. CDR3 bases: TGTGCCAGCAGATCAGGGACAGCGAGAGGGGAAAAGCCCCAGCATTTT.

The J gene is TRBJ2-3, the V gene TRBV5-6; 8 nucleotides align to TRBD1. The V and J ends lost 4 bases and 3 bases, in that order; junction bases with no gene match: 13. The CDR3 consists of 17 residues. Looked up from germline, CDR1 is SGHDT and CDR2 is YYEEEE. CDR3 sequence: CASSPFMDRVYTDTQYF. The CDR3 nucleotides are TGTGCCAGCAGCCCCTTCATGGACAGGGTCTATACAGATACGCAGTATTTT.